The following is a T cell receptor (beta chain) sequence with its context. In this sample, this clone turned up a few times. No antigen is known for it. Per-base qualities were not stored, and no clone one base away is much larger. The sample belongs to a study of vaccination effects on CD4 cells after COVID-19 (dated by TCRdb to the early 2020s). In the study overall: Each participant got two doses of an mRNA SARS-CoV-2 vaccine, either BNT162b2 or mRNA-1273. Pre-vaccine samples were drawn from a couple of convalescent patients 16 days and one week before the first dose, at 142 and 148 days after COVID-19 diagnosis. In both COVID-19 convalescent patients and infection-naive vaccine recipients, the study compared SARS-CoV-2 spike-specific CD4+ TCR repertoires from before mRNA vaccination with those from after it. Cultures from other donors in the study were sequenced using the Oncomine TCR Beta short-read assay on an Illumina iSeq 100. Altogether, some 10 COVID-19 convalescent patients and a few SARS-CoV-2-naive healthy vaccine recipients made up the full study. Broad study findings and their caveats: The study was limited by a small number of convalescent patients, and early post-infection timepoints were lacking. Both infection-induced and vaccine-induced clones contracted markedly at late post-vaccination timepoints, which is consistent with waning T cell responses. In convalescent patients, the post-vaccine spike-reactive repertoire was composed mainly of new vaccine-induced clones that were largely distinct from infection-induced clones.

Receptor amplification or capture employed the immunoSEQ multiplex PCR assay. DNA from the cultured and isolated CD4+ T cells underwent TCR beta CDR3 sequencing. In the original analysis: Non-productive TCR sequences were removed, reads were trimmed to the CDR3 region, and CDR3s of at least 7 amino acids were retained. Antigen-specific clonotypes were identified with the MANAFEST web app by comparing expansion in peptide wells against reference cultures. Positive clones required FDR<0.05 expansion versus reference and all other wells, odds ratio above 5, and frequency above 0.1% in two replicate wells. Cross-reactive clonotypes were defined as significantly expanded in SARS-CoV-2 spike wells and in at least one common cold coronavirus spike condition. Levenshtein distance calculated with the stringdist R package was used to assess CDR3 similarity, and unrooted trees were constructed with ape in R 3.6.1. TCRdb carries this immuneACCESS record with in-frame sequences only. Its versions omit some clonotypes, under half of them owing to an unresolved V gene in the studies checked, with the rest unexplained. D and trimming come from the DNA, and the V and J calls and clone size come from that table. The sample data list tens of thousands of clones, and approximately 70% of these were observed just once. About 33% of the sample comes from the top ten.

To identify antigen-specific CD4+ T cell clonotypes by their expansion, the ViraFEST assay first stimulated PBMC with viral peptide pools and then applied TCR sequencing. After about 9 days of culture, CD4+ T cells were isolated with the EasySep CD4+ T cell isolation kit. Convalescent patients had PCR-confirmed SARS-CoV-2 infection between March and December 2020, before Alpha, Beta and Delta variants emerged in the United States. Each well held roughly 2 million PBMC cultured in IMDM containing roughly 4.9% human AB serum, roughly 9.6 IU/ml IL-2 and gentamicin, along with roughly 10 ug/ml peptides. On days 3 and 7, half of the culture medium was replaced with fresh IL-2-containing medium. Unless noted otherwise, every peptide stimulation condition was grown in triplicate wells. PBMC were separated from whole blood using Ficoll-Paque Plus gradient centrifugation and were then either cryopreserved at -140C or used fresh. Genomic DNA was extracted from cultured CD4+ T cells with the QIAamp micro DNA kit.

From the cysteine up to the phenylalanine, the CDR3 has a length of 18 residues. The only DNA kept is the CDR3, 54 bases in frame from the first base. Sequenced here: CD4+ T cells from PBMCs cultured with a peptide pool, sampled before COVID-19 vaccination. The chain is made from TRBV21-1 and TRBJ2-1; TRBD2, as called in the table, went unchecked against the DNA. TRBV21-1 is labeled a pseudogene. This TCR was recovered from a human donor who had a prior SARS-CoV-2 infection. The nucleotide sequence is TGTGCCAGCAGCAAAGGACCGACTAGCGGGAGTACCTACAATGAGCAGTTCTTC. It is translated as CASSKGPTSGSTYNEQFF.